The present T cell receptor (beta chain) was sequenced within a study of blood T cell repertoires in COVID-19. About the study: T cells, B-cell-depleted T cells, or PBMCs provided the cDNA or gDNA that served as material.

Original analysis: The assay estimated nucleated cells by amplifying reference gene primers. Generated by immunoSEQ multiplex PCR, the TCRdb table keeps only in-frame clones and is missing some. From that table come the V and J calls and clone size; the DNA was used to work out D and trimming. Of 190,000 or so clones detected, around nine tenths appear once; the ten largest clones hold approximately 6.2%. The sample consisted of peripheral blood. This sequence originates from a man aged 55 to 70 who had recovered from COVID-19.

CDR3 DNA sequence: TGTGCCAGCAGTGGGACAGGGTATCAGCCCCAGCATTTT. Encoded protein: CASSGTGYQPQHF. The V and J genes are TRBV2 and TRBJ1-5; 8 bases are a match to TRBD1. There are 13 residues in the CDR3. Per germline, CDR1 SNHLY and CDR2 FYNNEI. The junction had 1 base not matched to a gene; V was cut back by 4 bases and J by 5 bases.